This T cell receptor (beta chain) was identified during a study of T cell repertoires in cytomegalovirus infection. Study summary: Public TCR beta signatures were indicative of both CMV infection and a matching HLA type. Study outcomes and limitations: What dominated the ex vivo response were HLA-C-restricted CMV-specific TCR beta clonotypes. Cumulative public TCR beta family frequency identified CMV carriers with the relevant HLA.

V trimming: 8 bases; J trimming: 1 base; junction bases outside the gene matches: 4. Looked up from germline, CDR1 is MNHEY and CDR2 is SVGEGT. The CDR3 loop spans 13 amino acids. A remark on this clonotype: What it binds is unknown.

TCRdb ran MiXCR on the reads and lists one entry per CDR3 protein. The data hold 80,000 to 130,000 distinct CDR3 sequences, with less than 25% observed a single time. Sequencing used CD8+ T cells from PBMCs. The sequence was obtained from a human donor in good health (CMV status not recorded). Some clones in this sample may be carry-over from other donors' samples. The V and J genes are TRBV6-2 or TRBV6-3 and TRBJ2-5, with TRBD2 identical over 7 bases. The CDR3 is CASSWGGQETQYF. The CDR3 coding sequence is TGTGCCAGCTCCTGGGGGGGCCAAGAGACCCAGTACTTC.